The present T cell receptor beta chain was sequenced within a study of OX40 agonist ivuxolimab in advanced cancers. Profiled with immunoSEQ multiplex PCR; TCRdb holds only in-frame clones, not every one. The data contain 65,000 to 85,000 clones, roughly 92% of them singletons. Concerning this clone itself: As yet, its antigen is unknown.

Samples of blood were obtained at baseline, on cycle 4 day 1, and on cycle 7 day 1. This CDR3 has 14 amino acids. Findings of the study overall: The antigens recognized by the expanded peripheral T cells, that is their antigen specificity, were not determined. There were also nonresponders showing low normalized T-cell clonal expansion. Clonal expansion by week 6 occurred in CD4+ and CD8+ blood T cells (at 0.1 to 3.0 mg/kg).

The V gene is TRBV21-1, the J gene TRBJ2-7; TRBD1 was called by the table and not checked on the DNA. TRBV21-1 is a pseudogene locus. The clonotype comes from an adult with an advanced solid tumor such as melanoma, head and neck, liver or kidney cancer. The source material was CD4+ or CD8+ T cells sorted from blood, sampled in a trial of the OX40 agonist ivuxolimab. The CDR3 DNA follows: TGTGCCAGCACCCCCTGGGGCGTTTCCTACGAGCAGTACTTC. This translates into CASTPWGVSYEQYF.